These 2 T cell receptor beta chains share one sample of origin, sequenced in a study of blood T cell repertoires in COVID-19. Sequencing was performed with immunoSEQ multiplex PCR; in TCRdb, only in-frame clones are kept and a portion is missing. The sample records fewer than 250,000 clones, around four fifths being singletons. The specimen was peripheral blood. The receptors were gathered from a man in his fifties with active or convalescent COVID-19.

The chain couples TRBV6-5 to TRBJ2-7; tentative D call: TRBD1 (5 bases). This CDR3 spans 15 amino acids. Germline V gene lookup returns CDR1 MNHEY and CDR2 SVGAGI. Trimming took 6 bases from V and 3 from J, leaving 18 bases between them. CDR3 residues: CASSRDSRVGYEQYF. CDR3 nucleotide sequence: TGTGCCAGCAGCCGCGACAGTAGGGTCGGCTACGAGCAGTACTTC.

The chain recombines TRBV18 with TRBJ1-1, with a weak D call TRBD1 (6 bases). The germline V and J ends were trimmed by 2 bases and 12 bases, with 19 bases remaining between them. Germline CDR1 reads KGHSH; CDR2 reads LQKENI. This CDR3 comprises 14 residues. The CDR3: CASSPGSRQVRPFF. The CDR3 DNA sequence: TGTGCCAGCTCACCAGGTAGCCGACAGGTGAGACCTTTCTTT.